The TCR beta chain under discussion was sequenced for a study of shared clonotypes between healthy human individuals. The CDR3 length is 11 residues. V was pared by 4 bases and J by 6 bases, with 6 bases between. Germline V gene lookup returns CDR1 LNHDA and CDR2 SQIVND (reference sequence). General study points: An expected dependence of interdonor clonotype sharing on sequencing depth was noted.

The repertoire was sequenced with immunoSEQ multiplex PCR; TCRdb's copy has only in-frame clones and lacks some. This repertoire shows a few million clones, over 85% found once; its top ten account for 0.3% to 0.4%. This clone turned up a few times. The antigen is not known. Source material: naive CD4+ T cells from PBMCs. Sample subset: CD45RA+ positively selected. The sequence was obtained from a man between 18 and 29 years old in good health. Some clones in this sample may be carry-over from other donors' samples. The rearrangement uses TRBV19 and TRBJ1-1, with D unclear. CDR3 DNA: TGTGCCAGTAGTAGGCGGGCTGAAGCTTTCTTT. Protein: CASSRRAEAFF.